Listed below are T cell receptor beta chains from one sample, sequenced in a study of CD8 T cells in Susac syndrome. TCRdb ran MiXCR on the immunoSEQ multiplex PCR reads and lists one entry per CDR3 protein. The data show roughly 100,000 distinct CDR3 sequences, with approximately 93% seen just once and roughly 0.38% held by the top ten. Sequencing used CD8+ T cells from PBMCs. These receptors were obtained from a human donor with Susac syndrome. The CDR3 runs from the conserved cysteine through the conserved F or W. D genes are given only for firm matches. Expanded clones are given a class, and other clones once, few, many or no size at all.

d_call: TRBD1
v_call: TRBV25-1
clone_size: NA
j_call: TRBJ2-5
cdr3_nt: TGTGCCAGCAGTGACTACAGGGACAGCCAAGAGACCCAGTACTTC
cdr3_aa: CASSDYRDSQETQYF

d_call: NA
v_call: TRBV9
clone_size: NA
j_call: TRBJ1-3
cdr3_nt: TGTGCCAGCAGCCTCCACCCTGAAGGCCGTGGCTCTGGAAACACCATATATTTT
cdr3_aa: CASSLHPEGRGSGNTIYF

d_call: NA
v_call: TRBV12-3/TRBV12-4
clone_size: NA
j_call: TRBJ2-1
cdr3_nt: TGTGCCAGCAGTCTCACCTTAGGGTACAATGAGCAGTTCTTC
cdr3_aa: CASSLTLGYNEQFF

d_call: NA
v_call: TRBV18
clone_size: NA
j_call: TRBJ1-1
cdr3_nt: TGTGCCAGCTCACCCCAGGCCCCAAACACTGAAGCTTTCTTT
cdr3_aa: CASSPQAPNTEAFF

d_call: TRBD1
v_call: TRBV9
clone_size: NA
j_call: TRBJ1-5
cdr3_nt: TGTGCCAGCAGCGTAGACGGGACAGTGGATCAGCCCCAGCATTTT
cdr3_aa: CASSVDGTVDQPQHF

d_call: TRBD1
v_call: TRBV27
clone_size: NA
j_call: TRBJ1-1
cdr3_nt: TGTGCCAGCAGTTTAAACAGGGGAACTGAAGCTTTCTTT
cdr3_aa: CASSLNRGTEAFF

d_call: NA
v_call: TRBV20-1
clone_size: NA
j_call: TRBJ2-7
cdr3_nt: TGCAGTGCTAGAGATGGCGAGGGAGTGTACGAGCAGTACTTC
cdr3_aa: CSARDGEGVYEQYF

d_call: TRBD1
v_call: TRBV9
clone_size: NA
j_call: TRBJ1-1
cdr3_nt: TGTGCCAGCAGCCCGCGGACAGGGAGTATGAACACTGAAGCTTTCTTT
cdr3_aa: CASSPRTGSMNTEAFF

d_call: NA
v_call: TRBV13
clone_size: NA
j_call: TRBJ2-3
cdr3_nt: TGTGCCAGCAGCACGACCGGGGGCGGGGGAGATACGCAGTATTTT
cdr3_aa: CASSTTGGGGDTQYF

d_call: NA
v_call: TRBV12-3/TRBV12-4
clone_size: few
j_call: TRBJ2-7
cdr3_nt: TGTGCCAGCAGCCCCGGCCGGGGTTACGAGCAGTACTTC
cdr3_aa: CASSPGRGYEQYF

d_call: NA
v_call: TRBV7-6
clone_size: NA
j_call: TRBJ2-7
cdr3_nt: TGTGCCAGCAGTACCGCAGACTACGAGCAGTACTTC
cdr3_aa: CASSTADYEQYF

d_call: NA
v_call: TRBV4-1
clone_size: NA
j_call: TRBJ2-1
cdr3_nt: TGCGCCAGCAGCCGTATACCTAGCGAGGCCCGGGATGAGCAGTTCTTC
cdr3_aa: CASSRIPSEARDEQFF

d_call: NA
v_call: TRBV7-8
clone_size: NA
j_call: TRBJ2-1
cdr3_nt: TGTGCCAGCAGCTTAGCGGGACGGACGATGGGGCAGTTCTTC
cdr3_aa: CASSLAGRTMGQFF

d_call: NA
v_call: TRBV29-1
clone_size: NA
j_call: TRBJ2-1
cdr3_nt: TGCAGCGTTGAACCGCTTTTGGGAGGTGAGCAGTTCTTC
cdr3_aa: CSVEPLLGGEQFF

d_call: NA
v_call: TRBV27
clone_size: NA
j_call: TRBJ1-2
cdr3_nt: TGTGCCAGCAGTTTACTGGGAGGAAGAGGCTACACCTTC
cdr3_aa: CASSLLGGRGYTF

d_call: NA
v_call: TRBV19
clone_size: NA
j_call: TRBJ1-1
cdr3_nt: TGTGCCAGTAGTATTGGTGCTGAAGCTTTCTTT
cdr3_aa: CASSIGAEAFF

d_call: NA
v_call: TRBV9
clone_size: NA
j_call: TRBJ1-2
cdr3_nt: TGTGCCAGCACCCCAGGTCCTAACTATGGCTACACCTTC
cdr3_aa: CASTPGPNYGYTF

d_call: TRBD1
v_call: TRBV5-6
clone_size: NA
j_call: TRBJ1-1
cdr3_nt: TGTGCCAGCAGGGCCTCAGGGGGGTCTGAAGCTTTCTTT
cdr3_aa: CASRASGGSEAFF

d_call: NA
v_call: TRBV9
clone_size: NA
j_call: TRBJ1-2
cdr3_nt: TGTGCCAGCAGCGTAGGCGGGTCTTTCGGCTACACCTTC
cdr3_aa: CASSVGGSFGYTF

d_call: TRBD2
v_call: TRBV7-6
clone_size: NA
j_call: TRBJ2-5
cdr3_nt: TGTGCCAGCAGCCCCCGACTAGCGGGGGGCCAAGAGACCCAGTACTTC
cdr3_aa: CASSPRLAGGQETQYF

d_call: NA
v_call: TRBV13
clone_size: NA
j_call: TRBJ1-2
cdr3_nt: TGTGCCAGCAGCTCTCGGGACGGGCTGGTCTATGGCTACACCTTC
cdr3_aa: CASSSRDGLVYGYTF

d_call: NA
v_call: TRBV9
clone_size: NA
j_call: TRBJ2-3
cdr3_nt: TGTGCCAGCAGCGCTAATCCAGCCCACACAGATACGCAGTATTTT
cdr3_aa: CASSANPAHTDTQYF

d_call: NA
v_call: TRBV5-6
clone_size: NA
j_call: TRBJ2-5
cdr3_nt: TGTGCCAGCAGCCTGGGACCTCAGGGGACCCAGTACTTC
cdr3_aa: CASSLGPQGTQYF

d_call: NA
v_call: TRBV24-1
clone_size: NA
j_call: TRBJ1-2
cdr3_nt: TGTGCCACCAGTGACCCAACGGGTGGCTACACCTTC
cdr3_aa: CATSDPTGGYTF

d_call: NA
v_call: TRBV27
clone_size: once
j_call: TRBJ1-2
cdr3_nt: TGTGCCAGCAGTGGGGGTCCTCTCAATGGCTACACCTTC
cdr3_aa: CASSGGPLNGYTF

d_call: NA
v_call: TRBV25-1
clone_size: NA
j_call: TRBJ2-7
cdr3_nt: TGTGCCAGCAGTGGTGTCGAGCAGTACTTC
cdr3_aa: CASSGVEQYF

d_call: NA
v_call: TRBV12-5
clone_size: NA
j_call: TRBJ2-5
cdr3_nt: TGTGCTAGTGGTTTGGTGAGGCAGGACCAAGAGACCCAGTACTTC
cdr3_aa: CASGLVRQDQETQYF

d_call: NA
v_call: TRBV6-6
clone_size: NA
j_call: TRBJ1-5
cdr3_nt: TGTGCCAGCAGTCTCTCGGACTGGGATAATCAGCCCCAGCATTTT
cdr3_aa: CASSLSDWDNQPQHF

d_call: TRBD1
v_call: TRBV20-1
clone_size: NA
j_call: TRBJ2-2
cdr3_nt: TGCAGTGCTAGCGGGACAGGGGGCAAGTCCCCTTACACCGGGGAGCTGTTTTTT
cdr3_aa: CSASGTGGKSPYTGELFF

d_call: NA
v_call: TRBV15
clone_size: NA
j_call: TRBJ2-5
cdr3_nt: TGTGCCACCAGCTCTGGGGGAGACAGAATAGGCCAGAGGGAGACCCAGTACTTC
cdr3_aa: CATSSGGDRIGQRETQYF

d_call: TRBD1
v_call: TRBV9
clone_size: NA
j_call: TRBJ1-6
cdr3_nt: TGTGCCAGCAGCGGAACAGGGGGCGATAATTCACCCCTCCACTTT
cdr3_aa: CASSGTGGDNSPLHF

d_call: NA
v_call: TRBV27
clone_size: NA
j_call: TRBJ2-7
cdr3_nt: TGTGCCAGCAGTCCACCGCCGCCCCAGTCCTTCTACGAGCAGTACTTC
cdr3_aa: CASSPPPPQSFYEQYF

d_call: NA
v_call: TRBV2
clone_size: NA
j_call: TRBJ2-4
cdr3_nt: TGTGCCAGCAGTGACGGCAAAAACATTCAGTACTTC
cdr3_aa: CASSDGKNIQYF

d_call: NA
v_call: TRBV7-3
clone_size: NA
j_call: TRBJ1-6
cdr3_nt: TGTGCCAGCAGGCTGGACTCCGGGTGGCCCCTCCACTTT
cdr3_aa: CASRLDSGWPLHF

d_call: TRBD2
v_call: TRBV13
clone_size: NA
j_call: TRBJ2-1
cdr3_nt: TGTGCCAGCAGCCCGAAGCGGGGAAATCATGAGCAGTTCTTC
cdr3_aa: CASSPKRGNHEQFF

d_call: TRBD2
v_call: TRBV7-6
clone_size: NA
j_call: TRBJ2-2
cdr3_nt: TGTGCCAGCAGCTTAGTGGCAATAGCGGGGAGGATCGCGAACACCGGGGAGCTGTTTTTT
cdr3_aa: CASSLVAIAGRIANTGELFF

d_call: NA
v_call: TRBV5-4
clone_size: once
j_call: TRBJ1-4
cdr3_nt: TGTGCCAGCAGCCCGGAAGCGGGCGAAAAACTGTTTTTT
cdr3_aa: CASSPEAGEKLFF